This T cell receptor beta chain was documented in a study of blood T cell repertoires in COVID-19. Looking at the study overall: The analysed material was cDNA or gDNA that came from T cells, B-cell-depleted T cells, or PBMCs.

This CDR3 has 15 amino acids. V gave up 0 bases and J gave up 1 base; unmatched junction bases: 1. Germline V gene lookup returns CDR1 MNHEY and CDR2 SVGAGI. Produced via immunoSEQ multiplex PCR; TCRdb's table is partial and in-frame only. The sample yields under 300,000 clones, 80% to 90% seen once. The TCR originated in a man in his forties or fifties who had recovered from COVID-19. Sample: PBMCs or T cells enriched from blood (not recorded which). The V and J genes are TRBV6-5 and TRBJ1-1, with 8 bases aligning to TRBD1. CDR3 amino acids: CASSYSGTGNTEAFF. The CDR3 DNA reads TGTGCCAGCAGTTACTCAGGGACAGGGAACACTGAAGCTTTCTTT.